The next 24 T cell receptor beta chains were all read from a single sample in a study of T cell repertoires in cytomegalovirus infection. TCRdb processed the reads anew with MiXCR; each CDR3 protein has one entry. The sample holds over 150,000 distinct CDR3 sequences, about a sixth seen once. The sample was CD8+ T cells from PBMCs. The receptors were gathered from a human donor in good health (CMV status not recorded). Some clones in this sample may be carry-over from other donors' samples.

In its sample, this clonotype was seen a few times. The V and J genes are TRBV6-2 or TRBV6-3 and TRBJ1-1, with a possible D match to TRBD1 (5 bases). The V end lost 7 bases, the J end lost 3 bases, and 12 bases lay between the germline ends. There are 13 residues in the CDR3. Looked up from germline, CDR1 is MNHEY and CDR2 is SVGEGT. The CDR3: CASTHRTHTEAFF. As DNA, the CDR3 is TGTGCCAGCACTCACAGGACCCACACTGAAGCTTTCTTT.

The V gene is TRBV20-1, the J gene TRBJ1-1; D might be TRBD1 (6 bases). Per germline, CDR1 DFQATT and CDR2 SNEGSKA (reference sequence). With 4 bases removed from V and 1 base from J, the gap between germline ends came to 19 bases. This CDR3 has 16 amino acids. The CDR3 here is CSAIRDIVSWNTEAFF. In DNA, the CDR3 is TGCAGTGCTATCCGGGACATCGTCTCTTGGAACACTGAAGCTTTCTTT.

As concerns this clonotype: Given a much more abundant clone one base away, this may be a read error. The gene calls are TRBV6-5 and TRBJ1-4; D possibly corresponds to TRBD1 (5 bases). In germline, CDR1 is MNHEY, CDR2 SVGAGI. The CDR3 is 13 amino acids. This CDR3 reads CARSYSTGGKLFF. CDR3 nucleotide sequence: TGTGCCCGCAGTTACTCTACAGGTGGCAAACTGTTTTTT.

This chain uses TRBV5-5 with TRBJ2-7, with D unresolved. CDR1 and CDR2 (germline): SGHKS, YYEKEE (reference sequence). V was pared by 2 bases and J by 5 bases, with 8 bases between. There are 12 residues in the CDR3. In DNA form, the CDR3 reads TGTGCCAGCAGCTTACCAACCCACGAGCAGTACTTC. Translation gives CASSLPTHEQYF.

This clonotype was observed a few times. V usage is TRBV4-1 and J usage is TRBJ1-1; 7 nucleotides agree with TRBD1. This CDR3 is built from 16 residues. Losses at the gene ends were 4 bases for V and 2 bases for J; bases not matched to a gene: 10. In germline, CDR1 is MGHRA, CDR2 YSYEKL. CDR3 region: CASSPAPGTENTEAFF. Here the CDR3 DNA reads TGCGCCAGCAGCCCTGCTCCGGGGACAGAAAACACTGAAGCTTTCTTT.

This chain uses TRBV12-3 or TRBV12-4 with TRBJ1-1, with a tentative D call TRBD1 (5 bases). V was trimmed by 6 bases and J by 1 base, leaving 9 bases between them. The CDR3 is 13 residues long. As DNA, the CDR3 is TGTGCCAGCAGGGTCACAGGGAACACTGAAGCTTTCTTT. Protein product: CASRVTGNTEAFF.

This clonotype was detected only a few times. This chain connects TRBV7-2 to TRBJ1-2; TRBD1 agrees at 10 bases. This CDR3 comprises 13 residues. The ends lost 1 base at V and 8 bases at J; junction bases unmatched: 1. Germline CDR1 reads SGHTA; CDR2 reads FQGNSA. CDR3 DNA sequence: TGTGCCAGCAGCTTAGGGGGACAGGGGGGCTACACCTTC. Encoded protein: CASSLGGQGGYTF.

This sequence joins TRBV11-3 and TRBJ1-1, with unresolved D. The CDR3 runs 16 residues. Looked up from germline, CDR1 is SGHNT and CDR2 is YENEEA. The germline V and J ends were trimmed by 5 bases and 0 bases, with 16 bases remaining between them. CDR3 nucleotides: TGTGCCAGCAGCCCTAAAGGAAAGGTGATGAACACTGAAGCTTTCTTT. Its protein is CASSPKGKVMNTEAFF.

This chain connects TRBV5-5 to TRBJ2-2, with D possibly matching TRBD2 (6 bases). The CDR3 length is 14 residues. V was clipped by 8 bases and J by 1 base, with 12 bases between them. Germline loops: CDR1 SGHKS, CDR2 YYEKEE (reference sequence). In DNA form, the CDR3 reads TGTGCCAGTGGGACTGGACGGAACACCGGGGAGCTGTTTTTT. Its translation is CASGTGRNTGELFF. The full variable domain, rest sourced from reference TRBV5-5 and TRBJ2-2, is DAGVTQSPTHLIKTRGQQVTLRCSPISGHKSVSWYQQVLGQGPQFIFQYYEKEERGRGNFPDRFSARQFPNYSSELNVNALLLGDSALYLCASGTGRNTGELFFGEGSRLTVL.

The V gene is TRBV7-2, the J gene TRBJ1-2; 7 bases are shared with TRBD1. The CDR3 consists of 13 residues. The junction had 13 bases not matched to a gene; V was cut back by 5 bases and J by 13 bases. Germline CDR1 reads SGHTA; CDR2 reads FQGNSA. CDR3 residues: CASSPPSDRPSTF. CDR3 sequence (DNA): TGTGCCAGCAGCCCCCCCTCGGACAGGCCCTCCACCTTC.

The chain carries TRBV28 and TRBJ1-1, with D possibly TRBD1 on 6 matching bases. V was pared by 6 bases and J by 2 bases, with 16 bases between. The CDR3 covers 15 residues. Per the germline V gene, CDR1 is MDHEN and CDR2 is SYDVKM. The CDR3 loop is CASSLRRGANTEAFF. The CDR3 nucleotides read TGTGCCAGCAGCCTTAGACGGGGGGCTAACACTGAAGCTTTCTTT.

The sample holds a few counts of this clonotype. The chain links TRBV4-2 to TRBJ2-3; D remains ambiguous. The length of the CDR3 is 12 residues. Germline assignment: CDR1 LGHNA and CDR2 YNFKEQ. V lost 1 base to trimming and J lost 4 bases, with 3 bases between them. The CDR3 here is CASSQGADTQYF. Here the CDR3 DNA reads TGTGCCAGCAGCCAAGGCGCAGATACGCAGTATTTT.

The chain carries TRBV7-6 and TRBJ2-5; 9 bases are shared with TRBD2. V was clipped by 3 bases and J by 3 bases; unmatched bases: 2. CDR3 length: 14 residues. CDR1 is SGHVS and CDR2 is FNYEAQ in the germline V gene. CDR3 region: CASSLSGGKETQYF. The CDR3 DNA follows: TGTGCCAGCAGCTTGAGCGGGGGGAAAGAGACCCAGTACTTC. Based on the CDR3 plus reference TRBV7-6 and TRBJ2-5, the full variable domain is GAGVSQSPRYKVTKRGQDVALRCDPISGHVSLYWYRQALGQGPEFLTYFNYEAQQDKSGLPNDRFSAERPEGSISTLTIQRTEQRDSAMYRCASSLSGGKETQYFGPGTRLLVL.

The table lists this clonotype with a few counts. The chain has TRBV7-6 and TRBJ2-1; D remains unclear. This CDR3 spans 19 amino acids. CDR1 is SGHVS, CDR2 FNYEAQ, per germline. With 4 bases removed from V and 0 bases from J, the gap between germline ends came to 22 bases. CDR3 region: CASSSPNKDWSSSYNEQFF. CDR3 DNA sequence: TGTGCCAGCAGCTCACCGAACAAGGATTGGAGTAGCTCCTACAATGAGCAGTTCTTC.

This chain connects TRBV14 to TRBJ2-5; weak D call: TRBD1 (6 bases). The length of the CDR3 is 14 residues. Trimming took 4 bases from V and 5 from J, leaving 14 bases between them. From germline, CDR1 is SGHDN and CDR2 FVKESK. The CDR3 reads CASSPQQGSETQYF. The CDR3 DNA sequence: TGTGCCAGCAGCCCCCAACAGGGTAGCGAGACCCAGTACTTC.

Turning to this clonotype: Germline is not matched at one junction end, which may reflect a read error. V is TRBV28 and J is TRBJ1-4; a possible D gene is TRBD1 (5 bases). The CDR3 is 12 residues long. The germline V gene has CDR1 MDHEN and CDR2 SYDVKM. Written as DNA, the CDR3 is TGTGCCAGCAGTTTAAAGGGGCAAGGCCCCCTTTTT. This sequence encodes CASSLKGQGPLF.

This clonotype was seen a few times. The chain is built from TRBV12-3 or TRBV12-4 and TRBJ2-3; possible D gene TRBD2, 6 bases. Trimming stripped 3 bases from V and 4 bases from J, with 11 bases between. This CDR3 comprises 14 residues. The DNA of the CDR3 is TGTGCCAGCAGTTTGGGGGGAATTGCAGATACGCAGTATTTT. Translation gives CASSLGGIADTQYF.

The rearrangement joins TRBV29-1 to TRBJ1-1; maybe TRBD1 (5 bases). Germline-derived CDR1 and CDR2 are SQVTM and ANQGSEA. V was cut by 2 bases and J by 4 bases, with 11 bases left in between. This CDR3 spans 13 amino acids. CDR3 in amino acids: CSVESVGATEAFF. CDR3 in DNA: TGCAGCGTTGAAAGTGTAGGGGCCACTGAAGCTTTCTTT.

The chain joins TRBV7-9 to TRBJ2-2; D perhaps matches TRBD1 (5 bases). Germline V CDR1 and CDR2: SEHNR, FQNEAQ (reference sequence). The CDR3 sequence is 18 residues long. Trimming left V 3 bases short and J 2 bases short, with 19 bases between. CDR3 nucleotide sequence: TGTGCCAGCAGCTTTTACAGGCAAACCCTCAAAAACACCGGGGAGCTGTTTTTT. Amino acids: CASSFYRQTLKNTGELFF.

The chain recombines TRBV2 with TRBJ1-2, with a tentative D call TRBD1 (5 bases). V shed 0 bases and J shed 8 bases, with 31 bases lying between them. CDR1 is SNHLY, CDR2 FYNNEI, per germline. This CDR3 has 20 amino acids. The chain's CDR3 is CASSEARAWGSGRSLAGYTF. In nucleotides, the CDR3 is TGTGCCAGCAGTGAAGCGAGAGCCTGGGGGTCAGGACGCAGCCTAGCGGGCTACACCTTC.

This chain joins TRBV7-3 and TRBJ2-1; D perhaps matches TRBD1 (5 bases). The CDR3 length is 14 residues. Trimming removed 1 base from V and 8 bases from J, with 12 bases in between. Germline V gene sequence: CDR1 SGHTA, CDR2 FQGTGA. In DNA form, the CDR3 reads TGTGCCAGCAGCTTAATCAGGGTAGGGGATGAGCAGTTCTTC. Its translation: CASSLIRVGDEQFF.

The chain combines TRBV19 with TRBJ2-3; 7 nucleotides agree with TRBD1. Trimming removed 7 bases from V and 4 bases from J; junction bases left unmatched: 11. The CDR3 length is 15 residues. The germline V gene has CDR1 LNHDA and CDR2 SQIVND (reference sequence). The CDR3 here is CASTPGQVWSDTQYF. CDR3 sequence (DNA): TGTGCCAGTACCCCTGGACAGGTGTGGTCAGATACGCAGTATTTT.

This clonotype was detected a few times. This chain links TRBV28 with TRBJ1-5; 7 bases align to TRBD1. Germline V CDR1 and CDR2: MDHEN, SYDVKM. V shed 3 bases, J shed 2 bases, and the junction held 7 bases outside the gene matches. The length of the CDR3 is 16 residues. The CDR3 sequence is CASSFETGLRNQPQHF. The CDR3 DNA reads as TGTGCCAGCAGTTTCGAGACAGGGCTCCGCAATCAGCCCCAGCATTTT.

V gene TRBV7-8 combines with J gene TRBJ1-5; TRBD1 matches at 7 bases. This CDR3 is 16 amino acids long. V shed 1 base, J shed 4 bases, and the junction held 7 bases outside the gene matches. CDR1 and CDR2 from the germline V gene are SGHVS and FQNEAQ. The CDR3 region has the DNA TGTGCCAGCAGCTTAGGCGACGGGACAGTAAATCAGCCCCAGCATTTT. Translating it yields CASSLGDGTVNQPQHF.